This paragraph reports one TCR beta chain. As yet, its antigen is unknown. This sample is drawn from a study of T cell responses to AZD1222 COVID-19 vaccine. The study, taken as a whole, reports: Nearly half of spike-specific TCRs reportedly target variant regions that are unmutated in the B.1.351 and B.1.1.7 variants.

Germline-derived CDR1 and CDR2 are SGHVS and FQNEAQ. This CDR3 is 14 amino acids long. V lost 5 bases and J lost 6; bases outside the gene matches: 5. Profiled with immunoSEQ multiplex PCR; TCRdb holds only in-frame clones, not every one. The profile shows about 100,000 clones, 89% of them singletons. The source was peripheral blood, collected on day 0 of MenACWY control vaccination. This receptor was obtained from an adult in good health. The chain has TRBV7-8 and TRBJ1-2, with 11 bases fitting TRBD1. CDR3 residues: CASSPGQGANGYTF. In DNA, the CDR3 is TGTGCCAGCAGCCCCGGACAGGGGGCTAATGGCTACACCTTC.